This T cell receptor beta chain was sequenced in a study of blood T cell repertoires in COVID-19. Looking at the study overall: COVID-19 samples from acute and convalescent phases originated in the United States, Italy and Spain. PBMCs, B-cell-depleted T cells, or T cells were the source of the cDNA or gDNA that made up the material.

In Cohort 3, a recovered donor had either two negative PCRs, clearance, or symptom resolution. This CDR3 comprises 14 residues. Germline V lookup: CDR1 MNHEY, CDR2 SVGEGT. Deletions cut 1 base from V and 0 bases from J, with 7 bases between. Under the authors' procedure: By means of reference gene primer amplification, nucleated cell counts were estimated. The repertoire was sequenced with immunoSEQ multiplex PCR; TCRdb's copy has only in-frame clones and lacks some. That table is the source of V, J and clone size, and D and trimming were worked out from the DNA. The sample includes hundreds of thousands of clones, about nine tenths of them seen just once.

The chain has TRBV6-2 or TRBV6-3 and TRBJ2-7; TRBD1 might be the D (5 bases). The sequencing input was PBMCs or T cells enriched from blood (not recorded which). The sequence came from a man aged 25 to 45 who had recovered from COVID-19. CDR3 coding DNA: TGTGCCAGCAGTTACTGGGGCAGCTCCTACGAGCAGTACTTC. This codes for CASSYWGSSYEQYF.